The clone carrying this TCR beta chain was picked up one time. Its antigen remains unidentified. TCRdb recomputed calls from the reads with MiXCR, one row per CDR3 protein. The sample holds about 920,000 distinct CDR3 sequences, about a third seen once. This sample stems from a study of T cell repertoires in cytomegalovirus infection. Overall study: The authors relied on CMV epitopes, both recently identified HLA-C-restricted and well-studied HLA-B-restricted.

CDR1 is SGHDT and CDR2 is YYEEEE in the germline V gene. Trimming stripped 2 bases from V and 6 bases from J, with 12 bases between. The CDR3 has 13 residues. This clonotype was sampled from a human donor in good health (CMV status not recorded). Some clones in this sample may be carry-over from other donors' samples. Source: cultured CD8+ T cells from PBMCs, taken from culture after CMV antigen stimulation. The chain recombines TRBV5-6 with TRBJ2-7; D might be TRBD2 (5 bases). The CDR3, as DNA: TGTGCCAGCAGCTTCTCTACTAGTCGCGAGCAGTACGTC. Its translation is CASSFSTSREQYV.